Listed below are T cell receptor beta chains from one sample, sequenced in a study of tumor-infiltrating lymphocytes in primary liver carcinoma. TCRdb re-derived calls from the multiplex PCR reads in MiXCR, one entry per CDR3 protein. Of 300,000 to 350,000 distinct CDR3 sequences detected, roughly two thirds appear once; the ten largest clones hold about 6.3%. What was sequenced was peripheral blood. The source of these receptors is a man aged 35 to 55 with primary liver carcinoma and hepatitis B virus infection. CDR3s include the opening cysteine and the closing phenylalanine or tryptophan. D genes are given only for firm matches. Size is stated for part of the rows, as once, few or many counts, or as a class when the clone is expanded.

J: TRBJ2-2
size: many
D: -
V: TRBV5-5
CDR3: CASSFRTNEAGELFF
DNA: TGTGCCAGCAGCTTCCGGACCAACGAGGCCGGGGAGCTGTTTTTT

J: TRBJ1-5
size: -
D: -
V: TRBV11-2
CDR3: CANSLAGQSQHF
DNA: TGTGCCAACAGCTTAGCCGGACAATCCCAGCATTTT

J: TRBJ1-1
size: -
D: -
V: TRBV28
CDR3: CASSFITNTEAFF
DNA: TGTGCCAGCAGTTTTATAACGAACACTGAAGCTTTCTTT

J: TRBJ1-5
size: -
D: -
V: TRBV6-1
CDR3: CASSPGQTYQHQHF
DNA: TGTGCCAGCAGTCCCGGACAGACATATCAGCACCAGCATTTT

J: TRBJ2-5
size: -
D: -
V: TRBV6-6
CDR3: CASSHGGRQESQYF
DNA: TGTGCCAGCAGTCACGGCGGGCGACAAGAGAGCCAGTACTTC

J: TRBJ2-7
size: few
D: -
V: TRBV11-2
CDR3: CASSLEAGNEKEQYF
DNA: TGTGCCAGCAGCTTAGAGGCAGGGAATGAGAAGGAGCAGTACTTC

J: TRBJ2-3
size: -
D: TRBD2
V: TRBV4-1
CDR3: CASSRDLAGADTQYF
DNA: TGCGCCAGCAGCCGAGATCTAGCGGGAGCAGATACGCAGTATTTT

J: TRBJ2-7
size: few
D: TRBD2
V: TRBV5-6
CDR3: CASSLSSGRREYEQYF
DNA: TGTGCCAGCAGCCTATCTAGCGGGAGAAGGGAGTACGAGCAGTACTTC

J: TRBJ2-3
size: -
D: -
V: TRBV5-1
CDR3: CASRRLEGLDTQYF
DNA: TGCGCCAGCAGGAGACTAGAGGGGTTGGATACGCAGTATTTT

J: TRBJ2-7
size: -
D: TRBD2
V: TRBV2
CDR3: CASTKLAKLPYEQYF
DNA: TGTGCCAGCACCAAACTAGCGAAGCTCCCCTACGAGCAGTACTTC

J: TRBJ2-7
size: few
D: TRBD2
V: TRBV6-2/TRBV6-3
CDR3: CASSCEAGGVHEQYF
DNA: TGTGCCAGCAGTTGCGAGGCGGGAGGGGTCCACGAGCAGTACTTC

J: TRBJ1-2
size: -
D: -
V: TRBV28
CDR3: CASSPRRGYTF
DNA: TGTGCCAGCAGTCCTAGGCGCGGCTACACCTTC

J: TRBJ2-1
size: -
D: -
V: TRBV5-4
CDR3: CASSLAGAYNEQFF
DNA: TGTGCCAGCAGCTTGGCCGGAGCTTACAATGAGCAGTTCTTC

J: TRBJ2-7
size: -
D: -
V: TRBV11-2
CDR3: CASGHGQHYGQYF
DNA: TGTGCCAGCGGCCACGGACAGCACTACGGGCAGTACTTC

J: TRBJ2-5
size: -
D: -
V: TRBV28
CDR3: CASSFPRADGFETHYF
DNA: TGTGCCAGCAGTTTCCCCCGGGCGGATGGATTCGAGACCCACTACTTC

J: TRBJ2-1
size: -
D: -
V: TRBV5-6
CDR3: CASSAGLPRVLNERFF
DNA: TGTGCCAGCAGCGCCGGCCTCCCGCGAGTCCTTAATGAGCGGTTCTTC

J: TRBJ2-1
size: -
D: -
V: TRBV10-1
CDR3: CASSEKSALIYNEQFF
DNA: TGCGCCAGCAGTGAGAAATCGGCCCTAATTTACAATGAGCAGTTCTTC

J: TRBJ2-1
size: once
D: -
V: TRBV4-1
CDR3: CACSQVGGEQFF
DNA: TGTGCCTGCAGCCAAGTAGGAGGTGAGCAGTTCTTC

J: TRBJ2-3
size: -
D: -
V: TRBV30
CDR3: CAWRHNRDTQYF
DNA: TGTGCCTGGAGGCACAACAGGGATACGCAGTATTTT

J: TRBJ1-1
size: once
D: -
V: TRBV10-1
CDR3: CASGESSGNEAFF
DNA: TGCGCCAGCGGTGAGTCTAGCGGGAATGAAGCTTTCTTT

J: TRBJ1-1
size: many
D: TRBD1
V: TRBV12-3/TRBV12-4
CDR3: CATKAGGNTEAFF
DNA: TGTGCCACCAAAGCAGGGGGGAACACTGAAGCTTTCTTT

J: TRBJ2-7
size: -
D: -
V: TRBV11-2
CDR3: CAGSLDSTGYYEQYF
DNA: TGTGCCGGCAGCTTAGACTCTACAGGTTACTACGAGCAGTACTTC

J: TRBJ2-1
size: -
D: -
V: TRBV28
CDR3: CTSRTASGEQFF
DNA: TGTACCAGCAGAACGGCTTCGGGAGAGCAGTTCTTC

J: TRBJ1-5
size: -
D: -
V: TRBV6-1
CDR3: CVNTSHPQGNNRPQHF
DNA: TGTGTCAACACAAGTCATCCACAGGGAAACAATCGGCCCCAGCATTTT

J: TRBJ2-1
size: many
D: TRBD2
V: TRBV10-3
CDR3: CAISQRDSHNEQFF
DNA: TGTGCCATCAGCCAGCGGGATTCCCACAATGAGCAGTTCTTC

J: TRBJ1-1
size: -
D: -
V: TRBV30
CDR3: CACIREQVSWGTEAFF
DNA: TGTGCCTGTATTCGGGAACAGGTCTCCTGGGGGACTGAAGCTTTCTTT

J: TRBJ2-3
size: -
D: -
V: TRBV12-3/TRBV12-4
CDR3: CASGQDWSTDTQYF
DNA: TGTGCCAGCGGCCAGGACTGGAGCACAGATACGCAGTATTTT

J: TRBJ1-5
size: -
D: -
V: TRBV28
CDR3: CASSYPTYSNQPQHF
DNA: TGTGCCAGCAGTTATCCAACATATAGCAATCAGCCCCAGCATTTT

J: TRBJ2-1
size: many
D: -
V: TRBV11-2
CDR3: CASSFTAHYNEQFF
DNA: TGTGCCAGCAGCTTCACGGCCCACTACAATGAGCAGTTCTTC

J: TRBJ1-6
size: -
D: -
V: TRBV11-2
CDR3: CVSTTDSSSYNSPLHF
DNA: TGTGTCAGCACCACCGATTCAAGCTCCTATAATTCACCCCTCCACTTT

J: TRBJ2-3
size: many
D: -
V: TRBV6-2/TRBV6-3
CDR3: CASMDRPTDTQYF
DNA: TGTGCCAGCATGGACAGACCCACAGATACGCAGTATTTT

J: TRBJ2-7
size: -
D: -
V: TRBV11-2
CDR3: CAIGPQGGSPQYF
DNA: TGTGCCATCGGCCCCCAGGGGGGGAGCCCGCAGTACTTC

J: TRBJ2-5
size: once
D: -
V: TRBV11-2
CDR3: CASSLARLALRKKETQYF
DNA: TGTGCTAGCAGTTTAGCGAGGCTAGCCCTGCGAAAAAAAGAGACCCAGTACTTC

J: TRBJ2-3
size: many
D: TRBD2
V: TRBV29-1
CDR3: CSVVLLWSGGTDTQYF
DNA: TGCAGCGTTGTATTGTTATGGAGCGGGGGCACAGATACGCAGTATTTT

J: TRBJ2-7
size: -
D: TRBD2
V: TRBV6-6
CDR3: CASSSPSPGLAGGSYEQYF
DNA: TGTGCCAGCAGTTCCCCCAGCCCGGGACTAGCGGGAGGATCCTACGAGCAGTACTTC

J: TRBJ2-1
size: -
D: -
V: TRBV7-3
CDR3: CASSEDSYNEQFF
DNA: TGTGCCAGCAGCGAGGACAGTTACAATGAGCAGTTCTTC

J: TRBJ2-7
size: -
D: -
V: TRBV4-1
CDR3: CASSQETGQAYKQYF
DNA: TGTGCCAGCAGCCAAGAGACAGGCCAGGCCTACAAGCAGTACTTC

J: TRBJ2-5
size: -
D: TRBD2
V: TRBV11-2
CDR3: CASSWRGEGETQYF
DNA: TGCGCCAGCAGCTGGAGAGGGGAGGGAGAGACCCAGTACTTC

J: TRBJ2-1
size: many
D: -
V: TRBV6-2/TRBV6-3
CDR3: CASTLSLFSYNEQFF
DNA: TGTGCCAGCACCTTGAGTCTATTCTCCTACAATGAGCAGTTCTTC

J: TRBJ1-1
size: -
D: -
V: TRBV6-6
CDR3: CVSIENTEAFF
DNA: TGTGTCAGCATAGAGAACACTGAGGCTTTCTTT

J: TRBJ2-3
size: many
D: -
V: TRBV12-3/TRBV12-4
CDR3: CASSLDTFSDTQYF
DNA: TGTGCCAGCAGTTTAGACACTTTCTCAGATACGCAGTATTTT

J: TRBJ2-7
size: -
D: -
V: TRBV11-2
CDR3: CASNLSGALYEQYF
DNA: TGTGCCAGCAACTTATCAGGGGCGCTCTACGAGCAGTACTTC

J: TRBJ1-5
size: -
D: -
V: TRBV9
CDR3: CASGSRGGAGGNQPQHF
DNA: TGTGCCAGCGGCAGTAGGGGGGGCGCGGGGGGCAATCAGCCCCAGCATTTT

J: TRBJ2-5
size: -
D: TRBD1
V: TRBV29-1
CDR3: CSVEEEYGTVQEIQYF
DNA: TGCAGTGTTGAAGAGGAATACGGGACAGTCCAAGAGATCCAGTACTTC

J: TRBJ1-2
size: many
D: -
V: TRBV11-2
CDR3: CASSLSPGEVGYTF
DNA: TGTGCCAGCAGCTTATCTCCAGGGGAGGTTGGCTACACCTTC